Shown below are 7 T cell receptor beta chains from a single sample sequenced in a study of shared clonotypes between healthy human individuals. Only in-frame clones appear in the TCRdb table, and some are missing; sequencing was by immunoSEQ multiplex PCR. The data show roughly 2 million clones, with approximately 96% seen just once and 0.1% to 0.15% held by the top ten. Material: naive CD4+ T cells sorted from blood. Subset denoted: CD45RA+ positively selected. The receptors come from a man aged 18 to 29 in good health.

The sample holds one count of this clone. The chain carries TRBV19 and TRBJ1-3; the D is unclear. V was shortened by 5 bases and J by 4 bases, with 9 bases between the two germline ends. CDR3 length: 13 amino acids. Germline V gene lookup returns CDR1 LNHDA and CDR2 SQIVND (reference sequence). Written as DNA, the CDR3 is TGTGCCAGTAGTCGGGAGCTCGGAAACACCATATATTTT. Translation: CASSRELGNTIYF.

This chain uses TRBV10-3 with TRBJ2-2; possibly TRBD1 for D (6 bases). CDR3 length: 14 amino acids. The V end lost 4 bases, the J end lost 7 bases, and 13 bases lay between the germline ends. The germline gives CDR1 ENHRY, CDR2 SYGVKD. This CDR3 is CAISGFEGDGELFF. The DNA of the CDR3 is TGTGCCATCAGTGGGTTCGAGGGGGACGGGGAGCTGTTTTTT.

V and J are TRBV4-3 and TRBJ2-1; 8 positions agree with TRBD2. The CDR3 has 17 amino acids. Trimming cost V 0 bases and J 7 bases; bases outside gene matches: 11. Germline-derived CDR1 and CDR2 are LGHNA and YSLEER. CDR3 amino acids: CASSQDQSFGGRNEQFF. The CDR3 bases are TGCGCCAGCAGCCAAGATCAGTCCTTTGGCGGGAGGAATGAGCAGTTCTTC.

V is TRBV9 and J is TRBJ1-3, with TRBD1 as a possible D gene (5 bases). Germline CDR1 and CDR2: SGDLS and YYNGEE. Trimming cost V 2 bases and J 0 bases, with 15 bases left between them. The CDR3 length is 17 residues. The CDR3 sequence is CASSVDPPGSSGNTIYF. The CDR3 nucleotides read TGTGCCAGCAGCGTGGATCCCCCAGGGAGCTCTGGAAACACCATATATTTT. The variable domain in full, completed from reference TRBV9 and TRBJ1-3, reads DSGVTQTPKHLITATGQRVTLRCSPRSGDLSVYWYQQSLDQGLQFLIQYYNGEERAKGNILERFSAQQFPDLHSELNLSSLELGDSALYFCASSVDPPGSSGNTIYFGEGSWLTVV.

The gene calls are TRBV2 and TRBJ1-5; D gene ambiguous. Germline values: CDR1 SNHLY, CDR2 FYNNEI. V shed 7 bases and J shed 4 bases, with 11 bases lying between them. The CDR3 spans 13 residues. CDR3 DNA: TGTGCCAGCACTAAGGAGGGAAATCAGCCCCAGCATTTT. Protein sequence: CASTKEGNQPQHF.

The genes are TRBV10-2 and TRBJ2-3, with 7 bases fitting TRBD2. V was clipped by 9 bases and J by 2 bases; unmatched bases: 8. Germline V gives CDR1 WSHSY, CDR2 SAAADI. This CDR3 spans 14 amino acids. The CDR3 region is CASQLGGVTDTQYF. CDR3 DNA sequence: TGCGCCAGTCAACTGGGGGGGGTCACAGATACGCAGTATTTT.

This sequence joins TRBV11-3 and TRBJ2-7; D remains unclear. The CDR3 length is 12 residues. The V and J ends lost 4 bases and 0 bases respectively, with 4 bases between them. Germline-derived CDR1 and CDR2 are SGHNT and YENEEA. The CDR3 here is CASSSYSYEQYF. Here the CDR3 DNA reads TGTGCCAGCAGCTCCTACTCCTACGAGCAGTACTTC.